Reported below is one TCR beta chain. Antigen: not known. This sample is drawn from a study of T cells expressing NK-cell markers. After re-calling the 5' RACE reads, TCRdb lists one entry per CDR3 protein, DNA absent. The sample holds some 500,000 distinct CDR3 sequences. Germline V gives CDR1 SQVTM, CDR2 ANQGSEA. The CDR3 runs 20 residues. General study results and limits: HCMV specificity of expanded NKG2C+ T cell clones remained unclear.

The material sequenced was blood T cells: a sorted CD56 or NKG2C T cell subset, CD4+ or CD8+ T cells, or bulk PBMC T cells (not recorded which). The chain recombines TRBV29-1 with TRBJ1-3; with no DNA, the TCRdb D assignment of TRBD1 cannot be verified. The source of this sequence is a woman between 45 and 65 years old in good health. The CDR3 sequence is CSVVFTQKQELLPSGNTIYF.